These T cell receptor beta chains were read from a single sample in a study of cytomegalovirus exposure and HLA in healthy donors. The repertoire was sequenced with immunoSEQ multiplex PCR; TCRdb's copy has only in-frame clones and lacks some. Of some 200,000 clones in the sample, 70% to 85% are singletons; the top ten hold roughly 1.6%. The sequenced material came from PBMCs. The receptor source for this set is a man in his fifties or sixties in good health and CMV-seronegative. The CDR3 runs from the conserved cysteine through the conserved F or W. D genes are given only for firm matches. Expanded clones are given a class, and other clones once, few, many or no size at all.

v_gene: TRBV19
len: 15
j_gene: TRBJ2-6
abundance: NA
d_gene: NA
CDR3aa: CASSRHRSGANVLTF
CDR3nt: TGTGCCAGTAGTCGGCACAGGTCTGGGGCCAACGTCCTGACTTTC

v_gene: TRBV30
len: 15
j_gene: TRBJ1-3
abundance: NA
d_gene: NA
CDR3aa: CAWSPQAISGNTIYF
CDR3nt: TGTGCCTGGAGTCCCCAGGCGATATCTGGAAACACCATATATTTT

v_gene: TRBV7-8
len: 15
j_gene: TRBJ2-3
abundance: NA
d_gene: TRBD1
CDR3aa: CASSFKGARADTQYF
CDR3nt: TGTGCCAGCAGCTTCAAGGGGGCGCGTGCAGATACGCAGTATTTT

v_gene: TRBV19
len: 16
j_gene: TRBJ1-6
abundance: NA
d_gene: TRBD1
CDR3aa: CASSEDRAFYDSPLHF
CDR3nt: TGTGCCAGTAGTGAAGACAGGGCGTTTTACGATTCACCCCTCCACTTT

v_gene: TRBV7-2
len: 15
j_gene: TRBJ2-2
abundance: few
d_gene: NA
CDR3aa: CASSLATVVTGELFF
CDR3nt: TGTGCCAGCAGCTTAGCGACAGTAGTCACCGGGGAGCTGTTTTTT

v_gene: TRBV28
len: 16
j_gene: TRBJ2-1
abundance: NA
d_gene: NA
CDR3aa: CASSLSGQGSGNEQFF
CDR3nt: TGTGCCAGCAGTTTATCTGGCCAGGGATCGGGCAATGAGCAGTTCTTC

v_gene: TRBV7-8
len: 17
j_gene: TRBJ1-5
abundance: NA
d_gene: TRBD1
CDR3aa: CASSLDKGTGGHQPQHF
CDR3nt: TGTGCCAGCAGCTTAGATAAAGGGACAGGGGGCCATCAGCCCCAGCATTTT

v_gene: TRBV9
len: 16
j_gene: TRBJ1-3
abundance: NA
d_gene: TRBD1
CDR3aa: CASSVTTGGSGNTIYF
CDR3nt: TGTGCCAGCAGCGTAACAACAGGGGGCTCTGGAAACACCATATATTTT

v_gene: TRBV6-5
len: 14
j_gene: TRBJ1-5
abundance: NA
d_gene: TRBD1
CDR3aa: CASRGQGSSQPQHF
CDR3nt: TGTGCCAGCAGGGGACAGGGGAGTAGTCAGCCCCAGCATTTT

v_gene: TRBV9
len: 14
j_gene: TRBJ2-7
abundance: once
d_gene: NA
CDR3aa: CASSPGSLPNEQYF
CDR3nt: TGTGCCAGCAGCCCCGGGAGCCTCCCGAACGAGCAGTACTTC

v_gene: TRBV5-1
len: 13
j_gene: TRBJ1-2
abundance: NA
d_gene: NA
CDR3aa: CASSIDRIYGYTF
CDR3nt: TGCGCCAGCAGCATCGACAGGATATATGGCTACACCTTC

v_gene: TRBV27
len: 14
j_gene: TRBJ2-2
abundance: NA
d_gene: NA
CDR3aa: CASRGRVNTGELFF
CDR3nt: TGTGCCAGCAGGGGGCGAGTGAACACCGGGGAGCTGTTTTTT

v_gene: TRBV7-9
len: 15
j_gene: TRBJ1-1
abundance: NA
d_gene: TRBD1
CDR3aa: CASRLRSTGDTKAFF
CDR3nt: TGTGCCAGCAGACTTAGGTCCACAGGGGACACTAAAGCTTTCTTT

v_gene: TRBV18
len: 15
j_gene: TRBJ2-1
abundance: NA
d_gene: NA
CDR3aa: CASSRLGSSYNEQFF
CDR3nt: TGTGCCAGCTCGCGATTGGGGAGCTCCTACAATGAGCAGTTCTTC

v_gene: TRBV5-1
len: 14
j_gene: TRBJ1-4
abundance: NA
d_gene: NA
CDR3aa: CASRRDLSQEKLFF
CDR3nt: TGCGCCAGCCGGCGGGACCTAAGTCAAGAAAAACTGTTTTTT

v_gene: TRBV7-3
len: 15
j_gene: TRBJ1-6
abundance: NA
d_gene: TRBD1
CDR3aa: CASSLEQTGSSPLHF
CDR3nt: TGTGCCAGCAGCTTAGAGCAGACAGGGAGTTCACCCCTCCACTTT

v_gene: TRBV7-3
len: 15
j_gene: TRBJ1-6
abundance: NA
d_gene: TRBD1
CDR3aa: CASSSGQAYNSPLHF
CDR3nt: TGTGCCAGCAGCTCCGGACAGGCCTATAATTCACCCCTCCACTTT

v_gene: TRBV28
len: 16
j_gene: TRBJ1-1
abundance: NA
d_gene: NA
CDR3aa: CASLTFAAGQNTEAFF
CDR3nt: TGTGCCAGCCTCACCTTTGCGGCAGGACAGAACACTGAAGCTTTCTTT

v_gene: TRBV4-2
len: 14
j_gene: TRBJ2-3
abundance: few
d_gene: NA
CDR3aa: CASSRDLATDTQYF
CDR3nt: TGTGCCAGCAGCCGCGACCTAGCGACAGATACGCAGTATTTT

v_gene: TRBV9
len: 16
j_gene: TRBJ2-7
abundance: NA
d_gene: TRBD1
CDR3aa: CASSPTDRAPSYEQYF
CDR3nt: TGTGCCAGCAGCCCTACCGACAGGGCCCCCTCCTACGAGCAGTACTTC

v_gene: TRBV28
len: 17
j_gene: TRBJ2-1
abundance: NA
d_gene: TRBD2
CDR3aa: CASSPDWTSGNYNEQFF
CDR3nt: TGTGCCAGCAGTCCGGACTGGACTAGCGGAAACTACAATGAGCAGTTCTTC

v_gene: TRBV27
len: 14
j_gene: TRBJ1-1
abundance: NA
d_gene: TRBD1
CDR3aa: CASSWTGANTEAFF
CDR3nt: TGTGCCAGCAGTTGGACAGGTGCCAACACTGAAGCTTTCTTT

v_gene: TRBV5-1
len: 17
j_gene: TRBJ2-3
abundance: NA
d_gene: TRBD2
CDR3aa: CASSLAGTSGTLDTQYF
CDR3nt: TGCGCCAGCAGCTTGGCCGGGACTAGCGGGACCCTTGATACGCAGTATTTT

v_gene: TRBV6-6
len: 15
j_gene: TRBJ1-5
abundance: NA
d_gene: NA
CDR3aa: CASSLGQTLNQPQHF
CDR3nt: TGTGCCAGCAGTTTAGGACAGACACTCAATCAGCCCCAGCATTTT

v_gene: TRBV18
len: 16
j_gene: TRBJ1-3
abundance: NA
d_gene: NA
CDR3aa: CASSRLDSLSGNTIYF
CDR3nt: TGTGCCAGCTCACGCTTAGACAGCCTCTCTGGAAACACCATATATTTT

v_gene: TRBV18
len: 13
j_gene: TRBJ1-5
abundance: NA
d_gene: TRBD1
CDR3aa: CASSPGQNQPQHF
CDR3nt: TGTGCCAGCTCACCGGGACAGAATCAGCCCCAGCATTTT

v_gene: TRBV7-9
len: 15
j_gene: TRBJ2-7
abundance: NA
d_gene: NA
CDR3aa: CASSQGWSTYYEQYF
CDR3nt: TGTGCCAGCAGCCAGGGCTGGAGTACCTACTACGAGCAGTACTTC

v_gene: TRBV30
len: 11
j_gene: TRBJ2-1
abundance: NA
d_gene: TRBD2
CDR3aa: CAWNLAGGAFF
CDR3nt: TGTGCCTGGAATTTAGCGGGAGGAGCGTTCTTC

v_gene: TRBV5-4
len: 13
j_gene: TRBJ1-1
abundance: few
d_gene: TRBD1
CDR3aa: CASSFGQGTEAFF
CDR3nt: TGTGCCAGCAGCTTCGGACAGGGCACTGAAGCTTTCTTT

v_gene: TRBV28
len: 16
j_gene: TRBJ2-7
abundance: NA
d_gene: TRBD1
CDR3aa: CASSLLDRDRVSEQYF
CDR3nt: TGTGCCAGCAGTTTATTAGATCGGGACAGGGTTTCCGAGCAGTACTTC

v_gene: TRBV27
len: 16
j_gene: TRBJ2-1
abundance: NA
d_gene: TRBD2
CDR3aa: CASSWPRVAGVDEQFF
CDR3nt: TGTGCCAGCAGTTGGCCCCGCGTAGCGGGAGTGGATGAGCAGTTCTTC

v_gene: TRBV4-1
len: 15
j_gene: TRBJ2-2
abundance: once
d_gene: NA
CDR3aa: CASSPLYPGTGELFF
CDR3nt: TGCGCCAGCAGCCCCCTTTACCCCGGCACCGGGGAGCTGTTTTTT

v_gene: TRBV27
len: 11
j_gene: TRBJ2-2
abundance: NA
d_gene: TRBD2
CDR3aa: CAIGRTGELFF
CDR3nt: TGTGCCATCGGGAGGACCGGGGAGCTGTTTTTT

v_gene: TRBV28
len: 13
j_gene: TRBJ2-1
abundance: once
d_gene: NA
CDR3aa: CASSLHGIYEQFF
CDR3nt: TGTGCCAGCAGTCTCCACGGGATCTATGAGCAGTTCTTC

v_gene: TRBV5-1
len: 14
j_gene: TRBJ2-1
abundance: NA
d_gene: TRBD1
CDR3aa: CASSLGQGAPKQFF
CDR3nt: TGCGCCAGCAGCTTGGGACAGGGGGCGCCCAAGCAGTTCTTC

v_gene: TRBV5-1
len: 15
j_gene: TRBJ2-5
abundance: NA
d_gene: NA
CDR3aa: CASSLGSGGEETQYF
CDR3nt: TGCGCCAGCAGCTTGGGCAGCGGAGGGGAGGAGACCCAGTACTTC

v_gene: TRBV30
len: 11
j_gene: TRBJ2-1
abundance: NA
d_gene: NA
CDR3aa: CAWRTVDEQFF
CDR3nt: TGTGCCTGGAGGACAGTAGATGAGCAGTTCTTC

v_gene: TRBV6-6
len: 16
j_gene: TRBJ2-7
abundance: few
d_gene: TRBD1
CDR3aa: CASTPSPPDRGYEQYF
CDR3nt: TGTGCCAGCACTCCTTCTCCCCCGGACAGGGGTTACGAGCAGTACTTC

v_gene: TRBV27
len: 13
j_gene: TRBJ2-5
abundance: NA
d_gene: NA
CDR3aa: CASRPMGRETQYF
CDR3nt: TGTGCCAGCAGGCCGATGGGCCGGGAGACCCAGTACTTC

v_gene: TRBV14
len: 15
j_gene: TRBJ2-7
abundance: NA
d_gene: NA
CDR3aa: CASSQDFSGAYEQYF
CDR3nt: TGTGCCAGCAGCCAAGACTTTAGCGGTGCCTACGAGCAGTACTTC

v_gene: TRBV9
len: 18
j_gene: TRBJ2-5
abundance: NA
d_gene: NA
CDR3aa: CASSVAVGAGGIQETQYF
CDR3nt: TGTGCCAGCAGCGTAGCGGTTGGGGCAGGGGGGATCCAAGAGACCCAGTACTTC

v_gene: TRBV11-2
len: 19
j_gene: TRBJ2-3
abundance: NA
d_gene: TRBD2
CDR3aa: CASSSGGLAGGGGTDTQYF
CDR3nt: TGTGCCAGCAGCTCCGGAGGACTAGCGGGAGGTGGTGGCACAGATACGCAGTATTTT

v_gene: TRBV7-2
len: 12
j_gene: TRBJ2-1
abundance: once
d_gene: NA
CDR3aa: CASSRDYNEQFF
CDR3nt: TGTGCCAGCAGCCGGGACTACAATGAGCAGTTCTTC

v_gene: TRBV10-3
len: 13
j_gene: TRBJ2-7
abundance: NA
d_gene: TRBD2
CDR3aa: CAISLAGDREQYF
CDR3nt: TGTGCCATCAGTCTAGCGGGAGATCGCGAGCAGTACTTC

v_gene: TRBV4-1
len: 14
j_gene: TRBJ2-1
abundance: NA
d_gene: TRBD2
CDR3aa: CASSQEGLAGEQFF
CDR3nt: TGCGCCAGCAGCCAAGAGGGGCTAGCGGGAGAGCAGTTCTTC

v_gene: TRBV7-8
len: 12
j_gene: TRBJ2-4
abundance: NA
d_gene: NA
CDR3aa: CASSLGGVIQYF
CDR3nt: TGTGCCAGCAGCTTAGGCGGGGTGATTCAGTACTTC

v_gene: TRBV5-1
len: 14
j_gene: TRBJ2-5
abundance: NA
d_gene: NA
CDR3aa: CASSLSGRQETQYF
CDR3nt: TGCGCCAGCAGCTTGTCGGGTCGACAAGAGACCCAGTACTTC

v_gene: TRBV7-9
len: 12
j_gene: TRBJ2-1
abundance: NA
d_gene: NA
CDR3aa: CASGQGYNEQFF
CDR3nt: TGTGCCAGCGGTCAGGGATACAATGAGCAGTTCTTC

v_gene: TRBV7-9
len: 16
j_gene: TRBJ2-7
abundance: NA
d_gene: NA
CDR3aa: CASSLARGVIAYEQYF
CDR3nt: TGTGCCAGCAGCTTAGCGCGAGGAGTTATCGCCTACGAGCAGTACTTC

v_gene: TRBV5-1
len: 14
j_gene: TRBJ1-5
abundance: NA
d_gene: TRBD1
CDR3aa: CASSPGTGNQPQHF
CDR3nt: TGCGCCAGCAGTCCCGGGACAGGTAATCAGCCCCAGCATTTT